This T cell receptor (beta chain) was found in a study of radiation and T cells in renal cell carcinoma (dated by TCRdb to the early 2020s). Concerning the study at large: In total, some 50 samples underwent TCR beta sequencing: about 26 tumors plus 27 peripheral blood samples. The last blood draw happened 4 weeks after radiation, timed to coincide with nephrectomy. Across all 50 or so samples, under 5,000,000 unique CDR3 nucleotide sequences, encoding approximately 2.5 million unique CDR3 amino acid sequences, were identified.

The time point tag for this specimen amounts to: blood 4 weeks post-SBRT, at nephrectomy. Taken with the paper, the label for treatment or condition translates to: 15 Gy SBRT to primary tumor, nephrectomy 4 weeks later. The samples were drawn from a clinical trial, where primary renal cell carcinomas were treated with 15 Gy of stereotactic body radiation therapy and then removed by nephrectomy 4 weeks afterward. To follow tumor-enriched clonotypes, serial peripheral blood was collected from radiation-treated patients at baseline and at 2 weeks and 4 weeks after SBRT. Renal cell carcinoma with clear cell pathology was present in all patients. The QIAamp DNA Blood Mini Kit (Qiagen) was used to prepare genomic DNA for TCR sequencing. Only samples passing all quality control checks were included in the analyses. V is reduced by 4 bases and J by 3 bases, leaving a spacing of 10 bases between them. Reading from cysteine to phenylalanine, the CDR3 counts 13 amino acids. Only the CDR3 portion is preserved as DNA: 39 bases, with reading frame beginning at the first base. CDR1 SGHNT and CDR2 YYREEE were looked up in the germline V gene (reference sequence).

TCR beta libraries were generated from genomic DNA with the immunoSEQ kit, following the manufacturer's recommendations. To prepare the libraries, a first multiplex PCR with proprietary primers was run, followed by a second PCR that added unique barcodes, and a bead cleanup was done after each round. Each sample batch included a kit-provided positive control reaction and a negative control reaction. The final libraries underwent checking on an Agilent 4200 TapeStation D1000 ScreenTape, volumetric pooling, and quantification by qPCR. An Illumina NextSeq500 fitted with a MidOutput 150-cycle cartridge performed the sequencing, running 156 Read1 cycles and 15 Index1 cycles with the kit's custom primers. The pooled library was loaded at roughly 1 pM, with an approximately 20% PhiX control spiked in. As for how the authors treated the data: Vendor-processed data were analyzed in R, and a clonotype was defined as all T cells sharing the same CDR3 nucleotide sequence. In the clone abundance analyses, frequencies were normalized to the 10,000 most abundant clones in each sample. Before analysis, public T cell clones were removed, and these numbered fewer than five per sample on average. Tumor-enriched clonotypes and baseline blood-enriched clonotypes were defined as those with an abundance difference of at least 32-fold between compartments. Clonotypes expanded or contracted between blood time points were identified with a beta-binomial differential abundance model. Tumor-blood repertoire similarity was measured with the Baroni-Urbani and Buser coefficient, and group comparisons used two-tailed Wilcoxon tests in R. The immuneACCESS repertoire file appears here via TCRdb, limited to in-frame rearrangements. These files lack a portion of the clones; in checked studies, under half of the deficit traces to unresolved V genes, and the cause of the others is not known. The D gene and trimming were derived from the DNA, and the V and J assignments and clone size from that table. The sample table lists 97,000 or so clones, 75% to 85% of them with a count of one. Jointly, the top ten make up more than 7% of the sample.

The paper's findings and limits, for the study overall: No pretreatment tumor biopsies were available, so the baseline intratumoral presence of clonotypes could not be determined. The single-armed trial design could not address effects of radiation dose or scheduling on the TCR repertoire. In blood, the top tumor clonotypes increased between baseline and 2 weeks post-radiation and then shrank by 4 weeks, which suggests that tumor-resident clones expanded only transiently. Tracking of blood repertoire dynamics stopped at about 4 weeks after treatment, with no follow-up past that point.

About this clone itself: Its target antigen remains unknown. The sample holds no much larger clone one base away, and base qualities are not on file.

This clonotype was sampled from a man between 60 and 75 years old with renal cell carcinoma. Sequences were derived from blood, sampled from a patient whose treatment included radiotherapy and nephrectomy. The chain couples TRBV5-4 to TRBJ2-5, with the D gene too uncertain to name. The DNA sequence follows: TGTGCCAGCAGCCTCGGCCGAAAAGAGACCCAGTACTTC. Its coded protein is CASSLGRKETQYF.